Described below is a single T cell receptor (beta chain) sequence and its context. This specimen belongs to a study of blood T cell repertoires in COVID-19. At the level of the study: Some COVID-19 samples were acute and others convalescent; all came from the United States, Italy and Spain. PBMCs, B-cell-depleted T cells, or T cells provided the cDNA or gDNA that made up the material.

The authors' processing: How many nucleated cells were present was estimated from reference gene primer amplification. Libraries were prepared by immunoSEQ multiplex PCR; TCRdb keeps only in-frame clonotypes and omits some of them. V and J calls and clone size are as listed in that table; D and trimming were resolved from the DNA. The repertoire consists of roughly 260,000 clones, with 82% occurring once and the leading ten covering about 5.3%. This clonotype was obtained from a woman of 80 years or more with active or convalescent COVID-19. The sequencing sample was made of peripheral blood.

CDR3 protein: CASSLVPATGTGGSYEQYF. CDR3 coding DNA: TGTGCCAGCAGCTTAGTCCCAGCCACCGGGACAGGGGGCTCCTACGAGCAGTACTTC. The chain uses TRBV7-8 and TRBJ2-7, with 11 bases fitting TRBD1. Germline-derived CDR1 and CDR2 are SGHVS and FQNEAQ. Unmatched junction bases numbered 11, after V lost 1 base and J lost 0 bases. The CDR3 runs 19 residues. Complete variable domain (other parts from reference TRBV7-8 and TRBJ2-7): GAGVSQSPRYKVAKRGQDVALRCDPISGHVSLFWYQQALGQGPEFLTYFQNEAQLDKSGLPSDRFFAERPEGSVSTLKIQRTQQEDSAVYLCASSLVPATGTGGSYEQYFGPGTRLTVT.